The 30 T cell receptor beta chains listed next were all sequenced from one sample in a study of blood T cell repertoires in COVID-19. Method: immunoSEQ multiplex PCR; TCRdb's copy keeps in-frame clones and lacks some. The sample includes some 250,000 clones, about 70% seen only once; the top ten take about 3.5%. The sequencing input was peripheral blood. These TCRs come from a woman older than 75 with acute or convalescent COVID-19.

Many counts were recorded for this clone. The CDR3 reads CASSRDSFNQPQHF. DNA for the CDR3: TGTGCCAGCAGCCGGGACAGCTTTAATCAGCCCCAGCATTTT. The genes are TRBV5-5 and TRBJ1-5, with 7 bases identical to TRBD1. The J segment lost 4 bases and the V segment lost 4 bases, leaving 5 bases of the junction unmatched. The CDR3 is 14 residues long. Germline values: CDR1 SGHKS, CDR2 YYEKEE (reference sequence).

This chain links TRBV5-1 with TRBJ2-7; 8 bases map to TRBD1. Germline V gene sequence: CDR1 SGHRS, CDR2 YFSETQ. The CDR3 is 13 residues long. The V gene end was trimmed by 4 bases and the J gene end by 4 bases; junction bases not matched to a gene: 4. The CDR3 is CASSQGQVYEQYF. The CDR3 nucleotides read TGCGCCAGCAGCCAGGGACAGGTATACGAGCAGTACTTC.

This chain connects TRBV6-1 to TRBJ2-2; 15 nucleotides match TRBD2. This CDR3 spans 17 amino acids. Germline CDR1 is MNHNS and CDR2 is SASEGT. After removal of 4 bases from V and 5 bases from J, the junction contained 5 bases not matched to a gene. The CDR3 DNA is TGTGCCAGCAGTGCCCCCGGGACTAGCGGGGGGACCGGGGAGCTGTTTTTT. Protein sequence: CASSAPGTSGGTGELFF.

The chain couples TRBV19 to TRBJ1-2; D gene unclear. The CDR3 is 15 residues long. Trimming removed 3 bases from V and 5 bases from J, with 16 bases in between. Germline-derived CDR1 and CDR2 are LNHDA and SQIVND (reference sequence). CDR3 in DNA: TGTGCCAGTAGTATTCGCTCGCCCGACTTTTATGGCTACACCTTC. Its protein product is CASSIRSPDFYGYTF.

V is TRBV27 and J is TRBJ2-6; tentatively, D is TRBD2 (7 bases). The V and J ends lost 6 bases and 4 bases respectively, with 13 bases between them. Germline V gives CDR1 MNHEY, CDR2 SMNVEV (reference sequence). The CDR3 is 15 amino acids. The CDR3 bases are TGTGCCAGCAGGTCGGGGGGCGCCGGGGCCAACGTCCTGACTTTC. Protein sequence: CASRSGGAGANVLTF.

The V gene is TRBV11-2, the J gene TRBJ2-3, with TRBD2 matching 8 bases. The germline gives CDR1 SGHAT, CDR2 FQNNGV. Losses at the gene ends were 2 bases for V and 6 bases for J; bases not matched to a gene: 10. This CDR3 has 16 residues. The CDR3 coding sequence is TGTGCCAGCAGCTTAAGGCGGGGGGCTTCCCGTGATACGCAGTATTTT. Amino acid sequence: CASSLRRGASRDTQYF.

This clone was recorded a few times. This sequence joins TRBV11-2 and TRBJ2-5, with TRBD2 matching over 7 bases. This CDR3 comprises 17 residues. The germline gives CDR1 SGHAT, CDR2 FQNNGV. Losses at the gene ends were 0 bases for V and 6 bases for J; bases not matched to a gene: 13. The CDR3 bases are TGTGCCAGCAGCTTAGATTTTGGTTCGGGCGGGGGAAAGACCCAGTACTTC. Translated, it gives CASSLDFGSGGGKTQYF.

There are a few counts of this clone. As DNA, the CDR3 is TGTGCCAGCAGAACCTTCGGGGGAACTGGAAACACCATATATTTT. Protein product: CASRTFGGTGNTIYF. This sequence joins TRBV6-5 and TRBJ1-3, with D maybe TRBD1 (5 bases). This CDR3 has 15 amino acids. The ends were cut back, 6 bases at V and 2 bases at J, with 14 bases in the middle. Per the germline V gene, CDR1 is MNHEY and CDR2 is SVGAGI.

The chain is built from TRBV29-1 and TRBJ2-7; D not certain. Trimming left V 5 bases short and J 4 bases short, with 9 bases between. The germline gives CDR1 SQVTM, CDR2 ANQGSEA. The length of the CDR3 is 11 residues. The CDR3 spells CSVKGVYEQYF. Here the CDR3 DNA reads TGCAGCGTTAAAGGCGTTTACGAGCAGTACTTC.

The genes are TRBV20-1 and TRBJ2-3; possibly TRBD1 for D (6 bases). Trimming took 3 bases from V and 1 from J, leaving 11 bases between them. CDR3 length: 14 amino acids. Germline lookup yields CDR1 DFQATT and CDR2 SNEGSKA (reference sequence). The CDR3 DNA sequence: TGCAGTGCTAGTAGGACAGTAGGCACAGATACGCAGTATTTT. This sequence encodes CSASRTVGTDTQYF.

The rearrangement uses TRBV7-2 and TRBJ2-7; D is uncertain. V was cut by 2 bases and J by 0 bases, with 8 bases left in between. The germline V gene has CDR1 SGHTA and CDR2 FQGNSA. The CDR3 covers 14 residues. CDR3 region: CASSLLSSSYEQYF. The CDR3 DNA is TGTGCCAGCAGCTTACTGTCGAGCTCCTACGAGCAGTACTTC.

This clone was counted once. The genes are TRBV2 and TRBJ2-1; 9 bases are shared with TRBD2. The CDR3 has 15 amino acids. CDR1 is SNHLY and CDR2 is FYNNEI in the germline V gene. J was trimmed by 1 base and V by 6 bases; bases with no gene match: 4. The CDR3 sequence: CASSPTSGSYNEQFF. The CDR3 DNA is TGTGCCAGCAGCCCCACTAGCGGGTCCTACAATGAGCAGTTCTTC.

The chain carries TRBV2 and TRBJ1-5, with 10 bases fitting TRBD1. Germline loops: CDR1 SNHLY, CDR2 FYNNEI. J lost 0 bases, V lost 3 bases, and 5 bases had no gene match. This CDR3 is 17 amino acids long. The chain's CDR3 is CASSEGTGAYSNQPQHF. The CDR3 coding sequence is TGTGCCAGCAGTGAGGGGACAGGGGCATATAGCAATCAGCCCCAGCATTTT. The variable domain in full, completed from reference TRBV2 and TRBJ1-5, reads EPEVTQTPSHQVTQMGQEVILRCVPISNHLYFYWYRQILGQKVEFLVSFYNNEISEKSEIFDDQFSVERPDGSNFTLKIRSTKLEDSAMYFCASSEGTGAYSNQPQHFGDGTRLSIL.

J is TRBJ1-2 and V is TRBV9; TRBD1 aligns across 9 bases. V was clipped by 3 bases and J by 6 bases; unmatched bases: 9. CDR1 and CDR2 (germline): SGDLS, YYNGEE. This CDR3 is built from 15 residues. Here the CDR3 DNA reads TGTGCCAGCAGCGCCCAGGGACAGGGTAGGAATGGCTACACCTTC. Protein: CASSAQGQGRNGYTF.

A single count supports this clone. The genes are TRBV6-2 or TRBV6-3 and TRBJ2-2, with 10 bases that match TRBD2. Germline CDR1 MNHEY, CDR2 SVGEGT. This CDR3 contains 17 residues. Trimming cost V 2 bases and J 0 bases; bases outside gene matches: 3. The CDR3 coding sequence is TGTGCCAGCAGTTACGATCTAGCGGGAGCGAACACCGGGGAGCTGTTTTTT. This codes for CASSYDLAGANTGELFF.

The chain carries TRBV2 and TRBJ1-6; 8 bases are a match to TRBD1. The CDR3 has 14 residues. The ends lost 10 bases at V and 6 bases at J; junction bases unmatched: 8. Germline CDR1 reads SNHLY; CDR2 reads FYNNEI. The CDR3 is CATMDRVGNSPLHF. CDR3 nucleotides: TGTGCCACCATGGACAGGGTTGGTAATTCACCCCTCCACTTT.

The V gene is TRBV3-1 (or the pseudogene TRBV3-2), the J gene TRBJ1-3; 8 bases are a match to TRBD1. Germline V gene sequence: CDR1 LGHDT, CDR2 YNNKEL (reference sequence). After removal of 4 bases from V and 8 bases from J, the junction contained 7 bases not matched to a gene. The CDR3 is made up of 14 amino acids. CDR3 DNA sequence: TGTGCCAGCAGCCTTCGGACAGGGAAGGACACCATATATTTT. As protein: CASSLRTGKDTIYF.

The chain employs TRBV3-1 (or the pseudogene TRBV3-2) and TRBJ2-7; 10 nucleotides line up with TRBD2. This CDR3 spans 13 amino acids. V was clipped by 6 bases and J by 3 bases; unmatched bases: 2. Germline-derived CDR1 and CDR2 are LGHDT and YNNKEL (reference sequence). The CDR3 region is CASRVAGGYEQYF. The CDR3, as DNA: TGTGCCAGCAGGGTAGCGGGGGGCTACGAGCAGTACTTC.

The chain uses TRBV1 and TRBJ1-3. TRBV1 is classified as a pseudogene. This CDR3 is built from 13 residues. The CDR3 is CTSSQAAPNTIYF. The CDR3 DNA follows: TGCACCAGCAGCCAGGCGGCCCCTAACACCATATATTTT.

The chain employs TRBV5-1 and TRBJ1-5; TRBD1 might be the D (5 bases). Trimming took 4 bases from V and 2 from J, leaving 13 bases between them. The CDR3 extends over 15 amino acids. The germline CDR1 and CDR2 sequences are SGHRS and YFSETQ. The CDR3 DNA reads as TGCGCCAGCAGCGGAGGGGTAAACGGCAATCAGCCCCAGCATTTT. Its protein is CASSGGVNGNQPQHF.

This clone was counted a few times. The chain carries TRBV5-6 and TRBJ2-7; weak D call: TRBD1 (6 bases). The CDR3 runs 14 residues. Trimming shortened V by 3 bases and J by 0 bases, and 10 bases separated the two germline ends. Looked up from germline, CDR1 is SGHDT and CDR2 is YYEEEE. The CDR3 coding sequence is TGTGCCAGCAGCTCACAGGGTAGCTCCTACGAGCAGTACTTC. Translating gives CASSSQGSSYEQYF.

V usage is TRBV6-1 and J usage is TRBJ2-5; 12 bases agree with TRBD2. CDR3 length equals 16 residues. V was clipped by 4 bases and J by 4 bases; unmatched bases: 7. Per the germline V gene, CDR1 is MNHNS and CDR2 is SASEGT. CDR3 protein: CASSGNPLAGGETQYF. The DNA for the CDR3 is TGTGCCAGCAGTGGGAACCCACTAGCGGGAGGAGAGACCCAGTACTTC.

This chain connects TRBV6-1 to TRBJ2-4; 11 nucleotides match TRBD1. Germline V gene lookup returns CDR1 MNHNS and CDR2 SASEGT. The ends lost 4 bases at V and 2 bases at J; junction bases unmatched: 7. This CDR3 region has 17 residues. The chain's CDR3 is CASSGKGQGATKNIQYF. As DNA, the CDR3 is TGTGCCAGCAGTGGCAAAGGACAGGGGGCAACCAAAAACATTCAGTACTTC.

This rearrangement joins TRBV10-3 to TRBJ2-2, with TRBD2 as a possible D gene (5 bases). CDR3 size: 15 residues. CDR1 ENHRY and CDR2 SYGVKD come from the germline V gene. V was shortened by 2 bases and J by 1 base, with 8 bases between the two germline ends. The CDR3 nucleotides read TGTGCCATCAGTGAGAGCGGAGGGAACACCGGGGAGCTGTTTTTT. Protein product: CAISESGGNTGELFF.

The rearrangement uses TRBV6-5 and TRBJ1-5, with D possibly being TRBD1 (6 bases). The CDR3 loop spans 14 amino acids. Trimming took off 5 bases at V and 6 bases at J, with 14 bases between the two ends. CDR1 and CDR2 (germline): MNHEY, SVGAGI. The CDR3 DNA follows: TGTGCCAGCAGTCCCTACAGGGTCTCTCAGCCCCAGCATTTT. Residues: CASSPYRVSQPQHF.

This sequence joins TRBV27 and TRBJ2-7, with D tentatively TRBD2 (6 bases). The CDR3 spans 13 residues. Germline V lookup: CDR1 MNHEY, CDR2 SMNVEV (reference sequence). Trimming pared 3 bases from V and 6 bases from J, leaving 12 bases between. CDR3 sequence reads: CASSFISGSEQYF. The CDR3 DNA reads TGTGCCAGCAGTTTTATTAGCGGTTCCGAGCAGTACTTC.

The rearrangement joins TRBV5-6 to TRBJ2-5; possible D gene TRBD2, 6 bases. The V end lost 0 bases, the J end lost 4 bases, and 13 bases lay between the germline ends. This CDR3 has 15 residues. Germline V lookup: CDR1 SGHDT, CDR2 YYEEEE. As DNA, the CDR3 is TGTGCCAGCAGCTTGGGTCCGGGGCGGGGAGAGACCCAGTACTTC. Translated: CASSLGPGRGETQYF.

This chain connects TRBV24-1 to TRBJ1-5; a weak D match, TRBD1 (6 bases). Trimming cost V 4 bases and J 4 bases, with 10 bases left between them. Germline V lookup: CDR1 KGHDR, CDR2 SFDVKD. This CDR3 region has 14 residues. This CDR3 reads CATSELDRNQPQHF. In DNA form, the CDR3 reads TGTGCCACCAGTGAGCTTGACAGGAATCAGCCCCAGCATTTT.

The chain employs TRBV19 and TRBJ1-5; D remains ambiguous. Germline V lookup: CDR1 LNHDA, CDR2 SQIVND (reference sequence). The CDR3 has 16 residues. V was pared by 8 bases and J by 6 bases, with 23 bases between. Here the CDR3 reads CASLPLTPGRIQPQHF. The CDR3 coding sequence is TGTGCCAGTCTTCCTCTGACCCCGGGGAGGATTCAGCCCCAGCATTTT.

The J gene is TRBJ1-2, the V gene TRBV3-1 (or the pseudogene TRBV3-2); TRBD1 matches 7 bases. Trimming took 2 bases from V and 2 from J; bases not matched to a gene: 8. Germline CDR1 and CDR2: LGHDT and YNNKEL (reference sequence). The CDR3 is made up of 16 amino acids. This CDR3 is CASSQNTGQRNYGYTF. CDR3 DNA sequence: TGTGCCAGCAGCCAAAATACGGGACAGAGAAACTATGGCTACACCTTC.